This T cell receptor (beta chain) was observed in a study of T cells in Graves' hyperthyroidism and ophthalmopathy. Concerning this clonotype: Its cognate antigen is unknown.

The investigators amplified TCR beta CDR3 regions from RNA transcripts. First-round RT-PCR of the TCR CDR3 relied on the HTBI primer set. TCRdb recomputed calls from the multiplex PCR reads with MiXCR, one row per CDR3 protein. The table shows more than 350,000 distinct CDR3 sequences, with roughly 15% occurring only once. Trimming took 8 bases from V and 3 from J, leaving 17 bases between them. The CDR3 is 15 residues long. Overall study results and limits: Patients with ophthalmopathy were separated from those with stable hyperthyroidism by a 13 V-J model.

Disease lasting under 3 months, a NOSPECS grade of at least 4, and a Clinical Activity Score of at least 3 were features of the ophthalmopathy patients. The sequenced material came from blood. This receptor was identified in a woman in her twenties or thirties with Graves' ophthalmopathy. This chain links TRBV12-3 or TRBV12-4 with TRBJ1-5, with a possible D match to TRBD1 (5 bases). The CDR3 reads CASCGRTGHNQPQHF. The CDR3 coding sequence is TGTGCCAGCTGTGGACGAACGGGGCACAATCAGCCCCAGCATTTT.